This record looks at one T cell receptor beta chain sequence and its context. Its matching antigen is unknown. The sample originates from a study of OX40 agonist ivuxolimab in advanced cancers. Across the whole study: Ivuxolimab, which is an agonistic anti-OX40 (CD134) antibody, was administered to the patients. Points from the study as a whole: At doses 0.1 to 3.0 mg/kg, CD4+ and CD8+ clones expanded.

CDR3 length: 17 amino acids. V dropped 4 bases and J dropped 4 bases, with 21 bases sitting between them. Per germline, CDR1 SGHTS and CDR2 YDEGEE. Assay: immunoSEQ multiplex PCR; the TCRdb copy retains only in-frame clones and omits some. The sample holds 95,000 to 100,000 clones; around 85% are singletons and the top ten take more than 1.1%. Sampled blood was obtained at baseline, cycle 4 day 1, and cycle 7 day 1. This sequence was found in an adult with an advanced solid tumor such as melanoma, head and neck, liver or kidney cancer. V usage is TRBV5-8 and J usage is TRBJ2-1; D might be TRBD2 (7 bases). Sequences were derived from CD4+ or CD8+ T cells sorted from blood, sampled in a trial of the OX40 agonist ivuxolimab. As DNA, the CDR3 is TGTGCCAGCAGCCCCGGGGGAGGGGGAAACAATTACAATGAGCAGTTCTTC. It is translated as CASSPGGGGNNYNEQFF.